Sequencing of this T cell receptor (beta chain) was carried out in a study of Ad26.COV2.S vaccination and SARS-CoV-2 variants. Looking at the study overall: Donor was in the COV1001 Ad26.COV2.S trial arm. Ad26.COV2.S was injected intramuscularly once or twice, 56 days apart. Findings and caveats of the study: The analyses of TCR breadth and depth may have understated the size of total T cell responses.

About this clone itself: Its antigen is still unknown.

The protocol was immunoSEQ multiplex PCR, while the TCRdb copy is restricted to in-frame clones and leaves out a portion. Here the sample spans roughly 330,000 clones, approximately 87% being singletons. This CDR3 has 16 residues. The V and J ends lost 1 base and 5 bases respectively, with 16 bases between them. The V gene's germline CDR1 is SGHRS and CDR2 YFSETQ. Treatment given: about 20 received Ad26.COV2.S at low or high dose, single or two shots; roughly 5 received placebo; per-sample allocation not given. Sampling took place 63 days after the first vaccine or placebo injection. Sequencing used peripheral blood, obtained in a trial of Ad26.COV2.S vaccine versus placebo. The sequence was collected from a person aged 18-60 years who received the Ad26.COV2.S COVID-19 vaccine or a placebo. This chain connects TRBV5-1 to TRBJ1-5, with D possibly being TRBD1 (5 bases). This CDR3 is CASSLNAGRTDQPQHF. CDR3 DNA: TGCGCCAGCAGCTTGAATGCAGGGAGGACTGATCAGCCCCAGCATTTT.